These 14 T cell receptor beta chains share one sample of origin, sequenced in a study of cytomegalovirus exposure and HLA in healthy donors. Assay used: immunoSEQ multiplex PCR; TCRdb lists only in-frame clones, some missing. The top ten hold around 0.91% of the sample, which has a few hundred thousand clones, 88% seen once. The material sequenced was PBMCs. Receptor source: a man aged 25-45 years in good health and CMV-seronegative.

The chain is built from TRBV19 and TRBJ1-6; a possible D gene is TRBD1 (6 bases). Trimming stripped 1 base from V and 9 bases from J, with 16 bases between. CDR1 and CDR2 from the germline V gene are LNHDA and SQIVND (reference sequence). The CDR3 spans 16 residues. The CDR3 DNA follows: TGTGCCAGTAGTATAGTTGCAGGGGATTTTTGTTCACCCCTCCACTTT. The encoded protein is CASSIVAGDFCSPLHF.

V and J are TRBV9 and TRBJ2-7, with a possible D match to TRBD2 (7 bases). The CDR3 covers 16 residues. Germline CDR1 is SGDLS and CDR2 is YYNGEE. V was shortened by 0 bases and J by 0 bases, with 13 bases between the two germline ends. As DNA, the CDR3 is TGTGCCAGCAGCGTAGCCGCGGGGGCGAGCTCCTACGAGCAGTACTTC. This codes for CASSVAAGASSYEQYF.

The chain has TRBV2 and TRBJ2-1; no firm D call. CDR3 length: 10 amino acids. Germline V lookup: CDR1 SNHLY, CDR2 FYNNEI. The V and J ends lost 7 bases and 9 bases respectively, with 7 bases between them. Written as DNA, the CDR3 is TGTGCCAGCAATAGTATTGAGCAGTTCTTC. Residues: CASNSIEQFF.

This sequence joins TRBV9 and TRBJ2-1; D perhaps matches TRBD1 (5 bases). This CDR3 is 15 amino acids long. The V gene's germline CDR1 is SGDLS and CDR2 YYNGEE. Trimming cost V 0 bases and J 4 bases, with 11 bases left between them. The DNA of the CDR3 is TGTGCCAGCAGCGTAGGTGGGGCCCTTTACAATGAGCAGTTCTTC. It is translated as CASSVGGALYNEQFF.

The V call is TRBV6-4, the J call TRBJ2-3, with 9 bases fitting TRBD2. V dropped 4 bases and J dropped 1; count of bases not matched to a gene: 3. The CDR3 loop spans 15 amino acids. The germline V gene has CDR1 MRHNA and CDR2 SNTAGT. The CDR3 DNA reads as TGTGCCAGCAGTGGGACTAGCGCAGGCACAGATACGCAGTATTTT. Its translation is CASSGTSAGTDTQYF.

V is TRBV30 and J is TRBJ1-6; 9 nucleotides align to TRBD1. Germline V lookup: CDR1 GTSNPN, CDR2 SVGIG (reference sequence). The V segment lost 4 bases and the J segment 9 bases; nucleotides outside the gene matches: 7. The CDR3 loop spans 14 amino acids. CDR3 residues: CAWTYRDRASPLHF. The CDR3 coding sequence is TGTGCCTGGACGTACCGGGACAGGGCTTCACCCCTCCACTTT.

This clone showed up just once. V gene TRBV4-1 combines with J gene TRBJ2-3; TRBD1 might be the D (6 bases). This CDR3 contains 13 residues. The germline CDR1 and CDR2 sequences are MGHRA and YSYEKL. Trimming shortened V by 2 bases and J by 6 bases, and 9 bases separated the two germline ends. The CDR3 DNA is TGCGCCAGCAGCCAACGCCAGGGGGATACGCAGTATTTT. Translation: CASSQRQGDTQYF.

V and J are TRBV6-5 and TRBJ2-5, with TRBD1 as a possible D gene (6 bases). The germline V gene encodes CDR1 MNHEY and CDR2 SVGAGI. V lost 4 bases to trimming and J lost 12 bases, with 15 bases between them. This CDR3 is 12 amino acids long. The CDR3 region has the DNA TGTGCCAGCAGTTTAAGGGGGACCGCCGAGTACTTC. This sequence encodes CASSLRGTAEYF.

J is TRBJ1-2 and V is TRBV29-1; no definite D call. The germline CDR1 and CDR2 sequences are SQVTM and ANQGSEA. The CDR3 contains 14 residues. V gave up 6 bases and J gave up 0 bases, with 14 bases separating them. The CDR3 sequence: CSVQPTGANYGYTF. In nucleotides, the CDR3 is TGCAGCGTCCAACCGACCGGGGCTAACTATGGCTACACCTTC.

CDR3 sequence reads: CASSIALTSGVGYEQYF. CDR3 nucleotide sequence: TGTGCCAGTAGTATAGCTCTGACTAGCGGGGTCGGCTACGAGCAGTACTTC. The chain is built from TRBV19 and TRBJ2-7; 11 positions match TRBD2. This CDR3 has 17 residues. Per germline, CDR1 LNHDA and CDR2 SQIVND (reference sequence). The ends lost 1 base at V and 3 bases at J; junction bases unmatched: 8.

The chain is built from TRBV11-2 and TRBJ1-4, with TRBD1 matching over 7 bases. The CDR3 totals 15 residues. V lost 4 bases and J lost 7; bases outside the gene matches: 9. Germline V CDR1 and CDR2: SGHAT, FQNNGV. In DNA, the CDR3 is TGTGCCAGCAGCTCTAGACAGGGTCGGAGTGAAAAACTGTTTTTT. It specifies CASSSRQGRSEKLFF.

V gene TRBV5-4 combines with J gene TRBJ1-6; 7 bases fit TRBD1. The CDR3 is 17 amino acids. Trimming took 2 bases from V and 5 from J; bases not matched to a gene: 10. Germline V gene lookup returns CDR1 SGHNT and CDR2 YYREEE (reference sequence). The CDR3 coding sequence is TGTGCCAGCAGCTTAAGGGCGGCAGGGGGTGATAATTCACCCCTCCACTTT. It encodes CASSLRAAGGDNSPLHF.

This sequence joins TRBV5-5 and TRBJ2-7, with 8 bases that match TRBD1. The germline gives CDR1 SGHKS, CDR2 YYEKEE (reference sequence). The CDR3 runs 15 residues. V dropped 3 bases and J dropped 0; count of bases not matched to a gene: 5. The CDR3 loop is CASSSGTGGSYEQYF. In DNA form, the CDR3 reads TGTGCCAGCAGCTCGGGCACAGGGGGCTCCTACGAGCAGTACTTC.

V and J are TRBV12-5 and TRBJ2-1; D remains ambiguous. The CDR3 extends over 15 amino acids. Between the trimmed V and J ends, which lost 2 bases and 7 bases, there was a span of 15 bases. Germline V gene data show CDR1 as LGHNT and CDR2 as FRNRAP. The CDR3: CASGLIVLFENEQFF. DNA of the CDR3: TGTGCTAGTGGTTTGATAGTTTTATTTGAGAATGAGCAGTTCTTC.